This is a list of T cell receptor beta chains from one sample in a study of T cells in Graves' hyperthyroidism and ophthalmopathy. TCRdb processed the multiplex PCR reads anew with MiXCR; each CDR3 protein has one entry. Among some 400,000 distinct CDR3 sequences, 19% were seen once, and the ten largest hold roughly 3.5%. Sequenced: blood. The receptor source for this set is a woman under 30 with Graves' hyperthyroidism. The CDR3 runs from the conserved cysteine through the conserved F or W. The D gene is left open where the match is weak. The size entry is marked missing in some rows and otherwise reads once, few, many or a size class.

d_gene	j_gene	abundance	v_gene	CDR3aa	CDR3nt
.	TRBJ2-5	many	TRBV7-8	CASSLGVGGTKETQYF	TGTGCCAGCAGCTTAGGGGTCGGAGGGACAAAAGAGACCCAGTACTTC
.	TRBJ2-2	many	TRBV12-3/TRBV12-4	CASYDLGGELFF	TGTGCCAGCTATGACCTCGGCGGGGAGCTGTTTTTT
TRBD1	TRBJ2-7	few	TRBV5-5	CASSLARDRFYEQYF	TGTGCCAGCAGCTTGGCCCGGGACAGATTCTACGAGCAGTACTTC
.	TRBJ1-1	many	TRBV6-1	CASSEKEALEAFF	TGTGCCAGCAGTGAAAAAGAGGCACTAGAAGCTTTCTTT
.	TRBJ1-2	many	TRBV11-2	CASSPDIFGGNYGYTF	TGTGCCAGCAGCCCGGACATCTTCGGGGGGAACTATGGCTACACCTTC
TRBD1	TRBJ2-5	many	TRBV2	CASRDREQETQYF	TGTGCCAGCAGAGACAGGGAACAAGAGACCCAGTACTTC
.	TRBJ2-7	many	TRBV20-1	CSALQGYEQYF	TGCAGTGCTTTACAGGGCTACGAGCAGTACTTC
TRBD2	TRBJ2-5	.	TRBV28	CASSLEIAGGPRLEETQYF	TGTGCCAGCAGTTTAGAGATAGCGGGGGGCCCCCGGCTCGAAGAGACCCAGTACTTC
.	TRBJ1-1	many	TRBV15	CATSSDRGGNTEAFF	TGTGCCACCAGCAGCGACCGGGGGGGGAACACTGAAGCTTTCTTT
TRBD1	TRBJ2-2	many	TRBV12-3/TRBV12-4	CASSLGPRDSANTGELFF	TGTGCCAGCAGTCTAGGTCCCCGGGACAGTGCGAACACCGGGGAGCTGTTTTTT
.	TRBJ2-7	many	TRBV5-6	CASSLYRPYEQYF	TGTGCCAGCAGCTTGTATAGACCCTACGAGCAGTACTTC
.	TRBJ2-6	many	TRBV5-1	CASSFTRTPGANVLTF	TGCGCCAGCAGCTTTACCAGAACCCCTGGGGCCAACGTCCTGACTTTC
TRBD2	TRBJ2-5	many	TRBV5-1	CASSWGSGGDEETQYF	TGCGCCAGCAGCTGGGGTAGCGGGGGGGATGAAGAGACCCAGTACTTC
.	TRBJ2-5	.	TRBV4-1	CAISQETGRETRYF	TGCGCCATCAGCCAAGAAACAGGGAGGGAGACCCGGTACTTC
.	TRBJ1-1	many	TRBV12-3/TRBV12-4	CASNRDLNTEAFF	TGTGCCAGCAACAGGGACTTGAACACTGAAGCTTTCTTT
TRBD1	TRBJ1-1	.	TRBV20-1	CSARDVGGNTEAFF	TGCAGTGCTAGAGATGTAGGGGGCAACACTGAAGCTTTCTTT
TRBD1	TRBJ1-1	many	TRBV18	CASSPRQGKTEAFF	TGTGCCAGCTCACCACGACAGGGAAAGACTGAAGCTTTCTTT
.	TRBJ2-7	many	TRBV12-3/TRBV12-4	CASRFLTYEQYF	TGTGCCAGCAGGTTTTTAACGTACGAGCAGTACTTC
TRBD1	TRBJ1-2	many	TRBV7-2	CASTPGTVASVGTF	TGTGCCAGCACCCCAGGGACAGTGGCATCTGTGGGCACCTTC
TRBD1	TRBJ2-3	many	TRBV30	CAWTPGGQGQETQYF	TGTGCCTGGACCCCCGGGGGACAGGGGCAGGAGACGCAGTATTTT